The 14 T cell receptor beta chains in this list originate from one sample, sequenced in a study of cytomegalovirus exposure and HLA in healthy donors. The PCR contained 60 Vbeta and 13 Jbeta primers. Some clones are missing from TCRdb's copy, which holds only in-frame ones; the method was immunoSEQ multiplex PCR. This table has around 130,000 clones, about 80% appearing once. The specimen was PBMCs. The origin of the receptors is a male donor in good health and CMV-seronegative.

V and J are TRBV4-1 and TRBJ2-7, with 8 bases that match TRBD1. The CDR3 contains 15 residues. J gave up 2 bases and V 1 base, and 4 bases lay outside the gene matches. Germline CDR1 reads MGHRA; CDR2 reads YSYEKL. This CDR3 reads CASSQGGDRPYEQYF. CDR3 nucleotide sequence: TGCGCCAGCAGCCAAGGGGGGGACAGGCCCTACGAGCAGTACTTC.

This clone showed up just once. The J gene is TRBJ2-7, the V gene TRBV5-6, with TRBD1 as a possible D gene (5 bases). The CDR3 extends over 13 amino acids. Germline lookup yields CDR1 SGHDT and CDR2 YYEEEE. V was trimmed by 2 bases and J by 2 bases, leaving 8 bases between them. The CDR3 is CASSFWGTYEQYF. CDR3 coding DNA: TGTGCCAGCAGCTTCTGGGGCACCTACGAGCAGTACTTC.

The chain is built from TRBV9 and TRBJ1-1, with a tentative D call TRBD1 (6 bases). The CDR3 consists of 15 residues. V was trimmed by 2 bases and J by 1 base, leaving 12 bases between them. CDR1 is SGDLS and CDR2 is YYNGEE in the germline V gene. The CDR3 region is CASSVPGHKNTEAFF. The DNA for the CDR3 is TGTGCCAGCAGCGTCCCGGGACACAAGAACACTGAAGCTTTCTTT.

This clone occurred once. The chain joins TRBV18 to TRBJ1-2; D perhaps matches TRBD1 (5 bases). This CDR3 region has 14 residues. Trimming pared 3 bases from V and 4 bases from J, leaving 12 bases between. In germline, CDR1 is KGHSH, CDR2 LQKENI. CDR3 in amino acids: CASSPNRKSYGYTF. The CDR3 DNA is TGTGCCAGCTCACCGAACAGGAAAAGCTATGGCTACACCTTC.

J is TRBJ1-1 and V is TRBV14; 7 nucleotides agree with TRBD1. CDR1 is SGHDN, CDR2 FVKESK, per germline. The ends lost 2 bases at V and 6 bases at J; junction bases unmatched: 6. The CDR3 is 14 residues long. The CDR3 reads CASSQQTGIAEAFF. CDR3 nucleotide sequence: TGTGCCAGCAGCCAACAGACAGGGATTGCTGAAGCTTTCTTT.

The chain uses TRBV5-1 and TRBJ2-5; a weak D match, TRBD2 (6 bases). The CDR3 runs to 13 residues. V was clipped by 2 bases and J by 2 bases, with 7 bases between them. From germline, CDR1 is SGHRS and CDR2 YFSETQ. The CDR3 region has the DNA TGCGCCAGCAGCTTCGGAGGGCAAGAGACCCAGTACTTC. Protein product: CASSFGGQETQYF.

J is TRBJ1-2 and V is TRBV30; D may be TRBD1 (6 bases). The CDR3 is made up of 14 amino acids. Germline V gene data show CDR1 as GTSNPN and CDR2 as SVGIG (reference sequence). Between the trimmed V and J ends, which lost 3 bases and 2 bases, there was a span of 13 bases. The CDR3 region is CAWRGQGKNYGYTF. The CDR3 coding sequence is TGTGCCTGGAGGGGCCAGGGGAAGAACTATGGCTACACCTTC.

The CDR3: CASSLGLSTDTQYF. The DNA of the CDR3 is TGTGCCAGCAGTCTGGGGCTCTCCACAGATACGCAGTATTTT. V gene TRBV27 combines with J gene TRBJ2-3; D possibly corresponds to TRBD1 (5 bases). Germline V gene sequence: CDR1 MNHEY, CDR2 SMNVEV (reference sequence). The CDR3 sequence is 14 residues long. Trimming stripped 5 bases from V and 2 bases from J, with 11 bases between.

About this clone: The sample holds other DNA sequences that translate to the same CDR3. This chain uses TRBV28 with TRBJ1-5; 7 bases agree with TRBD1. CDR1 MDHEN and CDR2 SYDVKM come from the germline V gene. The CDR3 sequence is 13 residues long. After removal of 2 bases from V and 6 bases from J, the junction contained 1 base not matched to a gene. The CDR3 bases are TGTGCCAGCAGTTTACAGGGGGGTCAGCCCCAGCATTTT. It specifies CASSLQGGQPQHF.

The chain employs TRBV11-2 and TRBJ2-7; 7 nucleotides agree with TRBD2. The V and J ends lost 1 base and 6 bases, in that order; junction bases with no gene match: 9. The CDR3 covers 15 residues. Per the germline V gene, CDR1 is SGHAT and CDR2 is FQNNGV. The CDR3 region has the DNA TGTGCCAGCAGCTTAGTAATGGGAGGGCAGGGCGAGCAGTACTTC. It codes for CASSLVMGGQGEQYF.

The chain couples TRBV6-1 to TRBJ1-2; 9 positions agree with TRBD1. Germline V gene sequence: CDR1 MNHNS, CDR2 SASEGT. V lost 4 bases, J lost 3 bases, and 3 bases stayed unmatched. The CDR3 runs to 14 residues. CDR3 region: CASSGRTGDYGYTF. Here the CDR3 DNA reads TGTGCCAGCAGTGGAAGGACAGGGGACTATGGCTACACCTTC.

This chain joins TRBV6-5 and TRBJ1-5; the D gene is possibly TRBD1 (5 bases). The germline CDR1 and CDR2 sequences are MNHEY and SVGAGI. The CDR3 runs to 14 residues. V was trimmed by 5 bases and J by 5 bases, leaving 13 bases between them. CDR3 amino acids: CASSGGGEDQPQHF. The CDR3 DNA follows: TGTGCCAGCAGTGGGGGAGGGGAGGATCAGCCCCAGCATTTT.

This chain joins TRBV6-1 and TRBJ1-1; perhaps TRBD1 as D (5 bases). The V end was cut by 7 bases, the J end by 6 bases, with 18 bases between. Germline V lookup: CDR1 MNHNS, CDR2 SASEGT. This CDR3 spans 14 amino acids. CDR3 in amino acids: CASTMTATGAEAFF. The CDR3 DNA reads TGTGCCAGCACCATGACTGCCACGGGGGCTGAAGCTTTCTTT.

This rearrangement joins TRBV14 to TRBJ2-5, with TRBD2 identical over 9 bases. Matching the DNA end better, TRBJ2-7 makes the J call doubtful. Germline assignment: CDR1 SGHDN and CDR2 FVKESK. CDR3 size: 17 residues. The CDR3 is CASSHDAPSGISYEQYF. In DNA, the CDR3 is TGTGCCAGCAGCCATGACGCCCCTAGCGGGATTAGCTACGAGCAGTACTTC.